These 10 T cell receptor beta chains came from one sample sequenced in a study of CXCR3-negative and CXCR3-positive naive CD8 T cells. The libraries of TRB cDNA were constructed through 5' RACE using UMI labels. From the 5' RACE reads, TCRdb lists one entry per CDR3 protein and no DNA. Its table records 100,000 to 150,000 distinct CDR3 sequences. Sequencing used naive CXCR3- CD8+ T cells from blood. Subset specified: CD45RO-CCR7+CD27+CD95- naive CD8+ T cells lacking CXCR3 (TNR3-). The receptors come from a human donor in good health. Some clones in this sample may be carry-over from other donors' samples.

V usage is TRBV20-1 and J usage is TRBJ2-7. This CDR3 comprises 15 residues. In germline, CDR1 is DFQATT, CDR2 SNEGSKA (reference sequence). CDR3 residues: CSARDSRTGPYEQYF.

V is TRBV2 and J is TRBJ2-7; the D call from TCRdb, TRBD1, cannot be confirmed without DNA. Germline-derived CDR1 and CDR2 are SNHLY and FYNNEI. This CDR3 has 15 residues. The CDR3 region is CASSEATGFSYEQYF.

The chain employs TRBV6-2 or TRBV6-3 and TRBJ1-5; TCRdb proposes TRBD1, but this gene call is untestable without DNA. Germline-derived CDR1 and CDR2 are MNHEY and SVGEGT. The CDR3 is 21 amino acids. The CDR3 reads CASRTESGGPQIYSSNQPQHF.

The J gene is TRBJ2-1, the V gene TRBV29-1; TCRdb's D gene call, TRBD2, goes unchecked for lack of DNA. Germline V gene data show CDR1 as SQVTM and CDR2 as ANQGSEA. This CDR3 contains 16 residues. The CDR3: CSVEGAGQRVDYEQFF.

Here the CDR3 reads CASSRWGDTEAFF. The gene calls are TRBV12-3 or TRBV12-4 and TRBJ1-1; lacking DNA, the TRBD1 call made by TCRdb goes unchecked. The CDR3 has 13 amino acids.

The chain links TRBV9 to TRBJ2-7; lacking DNA, the TRBD1 call made by TCRdb goes unchecked. Looked up from germline, CDR1 is SGDLS and CDR2 is YYNGEE. The CDR3 spans 14 residues. This chain's CDR3 is CASSVTGSSYEQYF.

This rearrangement joins TRBV12-3 or TRBV12-4 to TRBJ1-2. The CDR3 is 12 residues long. The CDR3 protein is CASSQDFYGYTF.

This chain uses TRBV3-1 with TRBJ2-1. CDR1 and CDR2 from the germline V gene are LGHDT and YNNKEL (reference sequence). The CDR3 runs 18 residues. CDR3: CASSQDGIKMSSYNEQFF.

The V and J genes are TRBV29-1 and TRBJ2-7. The CDR3 length is 13 residues. In germline, CDR1 is SQVTM, CDR2 ANQGSEA. This chain's CDR3 is CSARTVNSYEQYF.

J is TRBJ2-5 and V is TRBV6-2 or TRBV6-3; the D gene TCRdb calls, TRBD1, cannot be checked with no DNA. The germline CDR1 and CDR2 sequences are MNHEY and SVGEGT. This CDR3 contains 16 residues. The CDR3 here is CASSYPGQISQETQYF.